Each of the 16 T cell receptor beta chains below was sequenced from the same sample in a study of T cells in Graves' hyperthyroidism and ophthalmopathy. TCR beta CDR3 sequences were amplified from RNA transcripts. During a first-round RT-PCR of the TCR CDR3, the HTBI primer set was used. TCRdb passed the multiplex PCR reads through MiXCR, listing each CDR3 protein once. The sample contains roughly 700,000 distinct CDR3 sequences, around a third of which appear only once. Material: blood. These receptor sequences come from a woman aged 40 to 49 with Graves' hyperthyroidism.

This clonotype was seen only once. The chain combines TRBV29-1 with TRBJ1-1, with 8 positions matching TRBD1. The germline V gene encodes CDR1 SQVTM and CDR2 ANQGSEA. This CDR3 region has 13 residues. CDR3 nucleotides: TGCGGGACCGGGACAGGAAGGAACACTGAAGCTTTCTTT. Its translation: CGTGTGRNTEAFF. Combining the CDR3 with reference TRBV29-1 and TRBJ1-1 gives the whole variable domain SAVISQKPSRDICQRGTSLTIQCQVDSQVTMMFWYRQQPGQSLTLIATANQGSEATYESGFVIDKFPISRPNLTFSTLTVSNMSPEDSSIYLCGTGTGRNTEAFFGQGTRLTVV.

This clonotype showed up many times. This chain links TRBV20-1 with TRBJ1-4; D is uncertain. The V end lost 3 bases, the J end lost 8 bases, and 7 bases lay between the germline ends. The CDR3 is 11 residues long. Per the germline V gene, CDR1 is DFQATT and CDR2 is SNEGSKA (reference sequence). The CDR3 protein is CSASRQEKLFF. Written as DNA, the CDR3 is TGCAGTGCTAGTAGGCAGGAAAAACTGTTTTTT.

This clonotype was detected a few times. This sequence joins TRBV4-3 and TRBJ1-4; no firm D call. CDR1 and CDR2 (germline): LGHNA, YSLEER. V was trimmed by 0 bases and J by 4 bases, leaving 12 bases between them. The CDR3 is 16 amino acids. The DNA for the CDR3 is TGCGCCAGCAGCCAAGAGATACGAGGGTTTAATGAAAAACTGTTTTTT. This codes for CASSQEIRGFNEKLFF.

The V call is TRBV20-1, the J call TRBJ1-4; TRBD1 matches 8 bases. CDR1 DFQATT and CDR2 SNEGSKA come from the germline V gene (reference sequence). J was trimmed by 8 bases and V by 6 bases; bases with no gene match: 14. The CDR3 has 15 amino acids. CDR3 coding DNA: TGCAGTGCCCGCCTGGACAGGGACAGGAACGAAAAACTGTTTTTT. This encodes CSARLDRDRNEKLFF.

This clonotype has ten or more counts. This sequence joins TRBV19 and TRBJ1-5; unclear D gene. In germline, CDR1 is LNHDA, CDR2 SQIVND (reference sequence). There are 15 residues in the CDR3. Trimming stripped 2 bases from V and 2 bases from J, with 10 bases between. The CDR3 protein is CASSIRPEGNQPQHF. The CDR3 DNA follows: TGTGCCAGTAGTATACGGCCAGAGGGCAATCAGCCCCAGCATTTT. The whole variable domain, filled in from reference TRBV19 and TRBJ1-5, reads DGGITQSPKYLFRKEGQNVTLSCEQNLNHDAMYWYRQDPGQGLRLIYYSQIVNDFQKGDIAEGYSVSREKKESFPLTVTSAQKNPTAFYLCASSIRPEGNQPQHFGDGTRLSIL.

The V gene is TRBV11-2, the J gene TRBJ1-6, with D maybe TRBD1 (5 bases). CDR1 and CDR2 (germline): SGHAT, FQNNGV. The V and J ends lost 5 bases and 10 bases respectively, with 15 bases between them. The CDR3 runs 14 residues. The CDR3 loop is CASSPFQGLSPLHF. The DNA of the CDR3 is TGTGCCAGCAGCCCGTTTCAGGGATTGTCACCCCTCCACTTT. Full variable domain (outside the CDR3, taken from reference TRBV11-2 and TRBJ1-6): EAGVAQSPRYKIIEKRQSVAFWCNPISGHATLYWYQQILGQGPKLLIQFQNNGVVDDSQLPKDRFSAERLKGVDSTLKIQPAKLEDSAVYLCASSPFQGLSPLHFGNGTRLTVT.

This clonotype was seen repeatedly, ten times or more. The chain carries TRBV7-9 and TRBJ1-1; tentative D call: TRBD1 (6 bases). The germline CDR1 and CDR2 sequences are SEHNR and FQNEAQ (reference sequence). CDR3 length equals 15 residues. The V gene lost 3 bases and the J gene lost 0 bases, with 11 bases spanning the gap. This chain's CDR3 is CASSLVGGMNTEAFF. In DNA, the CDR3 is TGTGCCAGCAGCTTGGTAGGGGGGATGAACACTGAAGCTTTCTTT.

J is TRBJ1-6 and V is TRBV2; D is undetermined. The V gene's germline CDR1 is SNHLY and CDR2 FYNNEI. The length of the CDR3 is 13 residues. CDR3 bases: TGTGCTAGAGCGTTCGGTGGCTTTTCACCCCTCCACTTT. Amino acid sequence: CARAFGGFSPLHF.

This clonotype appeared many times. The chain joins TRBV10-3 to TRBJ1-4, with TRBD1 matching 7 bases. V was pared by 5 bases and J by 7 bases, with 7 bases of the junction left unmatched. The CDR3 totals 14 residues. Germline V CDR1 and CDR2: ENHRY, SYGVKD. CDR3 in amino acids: CAISTGVRGEKLFF. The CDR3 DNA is TGTGCCATCAGTACAGGGGTAAGGGGTGAAAAACTGTTTTTT.

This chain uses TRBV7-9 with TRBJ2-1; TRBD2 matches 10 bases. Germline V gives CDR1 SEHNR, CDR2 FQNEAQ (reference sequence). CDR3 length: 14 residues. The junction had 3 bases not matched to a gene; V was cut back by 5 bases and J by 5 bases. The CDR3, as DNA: TGTGCCAGCAGCCCTAGCGGGAGCCACAATGAGCAGTTCTTC. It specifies CASSPSGSHNEQFF. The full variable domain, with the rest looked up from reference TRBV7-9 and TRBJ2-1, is DTGVSQNPRHKITKRGQNVTFRCDPISEHNRLYWYRQTLGQGPEFLTYFQNEAQLEKSRLLSDRFSAERPKGSFSTLEIQRTEQGDSAMYLCASSPSGSHNEQFFGPGTRLTVL.

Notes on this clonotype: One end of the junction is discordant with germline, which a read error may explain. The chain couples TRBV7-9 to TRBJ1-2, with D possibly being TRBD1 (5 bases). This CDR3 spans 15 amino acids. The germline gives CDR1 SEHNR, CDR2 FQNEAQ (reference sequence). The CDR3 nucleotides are TGCGCCAGCAGCCAAGAAGCCAGGGCAAGCTATGGCTACACCTTC. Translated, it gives CASSQEARASYGYTF.

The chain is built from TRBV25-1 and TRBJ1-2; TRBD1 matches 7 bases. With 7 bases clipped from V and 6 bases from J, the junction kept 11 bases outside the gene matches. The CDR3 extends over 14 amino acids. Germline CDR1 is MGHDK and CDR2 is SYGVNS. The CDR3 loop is CASTFWGQRNGYTF. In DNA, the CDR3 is TGTGCCAGCACCTTTTGGGGACAGCGGAATGGCTACACCTTC.

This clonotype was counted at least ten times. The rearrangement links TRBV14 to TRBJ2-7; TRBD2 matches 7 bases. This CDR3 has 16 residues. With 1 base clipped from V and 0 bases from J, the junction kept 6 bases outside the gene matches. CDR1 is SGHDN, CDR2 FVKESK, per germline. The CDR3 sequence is CASSQVGWGGSYEQYF. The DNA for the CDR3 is TGTGCCAGCAGCCAAGTCGGGTGGGGGGGCTCCTACGAGCAGTACTTC.

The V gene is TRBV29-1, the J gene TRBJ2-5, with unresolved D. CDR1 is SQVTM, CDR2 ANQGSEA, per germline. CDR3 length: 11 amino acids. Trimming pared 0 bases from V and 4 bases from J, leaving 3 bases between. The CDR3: CSVEDLETQYF. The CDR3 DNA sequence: TGCAGCGTTGAAGATCTAGAGACCCAGTACTTC.

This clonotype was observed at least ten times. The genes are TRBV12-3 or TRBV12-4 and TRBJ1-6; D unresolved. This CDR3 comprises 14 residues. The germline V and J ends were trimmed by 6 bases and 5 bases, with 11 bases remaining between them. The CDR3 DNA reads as TGTGCCAGCAGGTTGACATCTCATAATTCACCCCTCCACTTT. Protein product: CASRLTSHNSPLHF.

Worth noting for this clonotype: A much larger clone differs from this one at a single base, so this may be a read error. CDR3 in amino acids: CASSISGGGSSLHF. In DNA, the CDR3 is TGTGCCAGTAGTATATCAGGGGGAGGTTCATCCCTCCACTTT. The genes are TRBV19 and TRBJ1-6; 7 nucleotides match TRBD1. Germline-derived CDR1 and CDR2 are LNHDA and SQIVND (reference sequence). This CDR3 comprises 14 residues.